The 29 T cell receptor beta chains in this list originate from one sample, sequenced in a study of blood T cell repertoires in COVID-19. Using immunoSEQ multiplex PCR, the repertoire was profiled, and TCRdb retains in-frame clones only, with some absent. The sample has 20,000 to 25,000 clones, more than 80% seen once. What was sequenced was peripheral blood. The receptor set was obtained from a human donor in a cohort sampled during active COVID-19.

The chain has TRBV13 and TRBJ2-7; 8 nucleotides align to TRBD2. Germline lookup yields CDR1 PRHDT and CDR2 FYEKMQ (reference sequence). The CDR3 has 19 residues. With 5 bases clipped from V and 3 bases from J, the junction kept 21 bases outside the gene matches. The CDR3 here is CASSPLERESVGIYYEQYF. CDR3 nucleotides: TGTGCCAGCAGCCCCCTGGAGCGGGAGTCGGTCGGGATTTACTACGAGCAGTACTTC.

The chain has TRBV15 and TRBJ1-2, with 8 bases that match TRBD1. The CDR3 runs 17 residues. The germline V gene encodes CDR1 LNHNV and CDR2 YYDKDF (reference sequence). Trimming removed 5 bases from V and 3 bases from J; junction bases left unmatched: 14. Written as DNA, the CDR3 is TGTGCCACCAGCTCTGAAACCGGGACAGGAATATACTATGGCTACACCTTC. Translating it yields CATSSETGTGIYYGYTF.

This chain links TRBV7-9 with TRBJ1-1; D uncertain. The CDR3 consists of 12 residues. Germline CDR1 is SEHNR and CDR2 is FQNEAQ (reference sequence). With 8 bases removed from V and 0 bases from J, the gap between germline ends came to 7 bases. CDR3: CASGGLNTEAFF. CDR3 DNA: TGTGCCAGCGGCGGGCTGAACACTGAAGCTTTCTTT.

This sequence joins TRBV7-2 and TRBJ1-5; D is possibly TRBD1 (6 bases). Germline CDR1 reads SGHTA; CDR2 reads FQGNSA. Trimming took 5 bases from V and 3 from J, leaving 14 bases between them. The CDR3 spans 15 residues. The DNA of the CDR3 is TGTGCCAGCAGCCTAACGGACAGCTACAATCAGCCCCAGCATTTT. It encodes CASSLTDSYNQPQHF.

The V gene is TRBV6-1, the J gene TRBJ2-3; a possible D gene is TRBD2 (6 bases). The germline gives CDR1 MNHNS, CDR2 SASEGT. Trimming took 3 bases from V and 0 from J, leaving 10 bases between them. This CDR3 contains 15 residues. CDR3 in amino acids: CASSDWDSSTDTQYF. CDR3 coding DNA: TGTGCCAGCAGTGATTGGGACTCTAGCACAGATACGCAGTATTTT.

This clone was seen only once. The chain recombines TRBV4-1 with TRBJ1-1; D ambiguous. The CDR3 has 17 amino acids. V was trimmed by 3 bases and J by 0 bases, leaving 17 bases between them. The germline V gene encodes CDR1 MGHRA and CDR2 YSYEKL. DNA for the CDR3: TGCGCCAGCAGCCACCAAACAACGCGGGAATTGAACACTGAAGCTTTCTTT. Amino acids: CASSHQTTRELNTEAFF.

The gene calls are TRBV9 and TRBJ2-1, with 7 bases matching TRBD2. J was trimmed by 2 bases and V by 6 bases; bases with no gene match: 8. The CDR3 contains 15 residues. CDR1 and CDR2 (germline): SGDLS, YYNGEE. The CDR3 loop reads CASNPGGDTYNEQFF. In nucleotides, the CDR3 is TGTGCCAGCAACCCGGGGGGAGATACCTACAATGAGCAGTTCTTC.

The chain carries TRBV5-4 and TRBJ1-1, with D perhaps matching TRBD1 (5 bases). Between the trimmed V and J ends, which lost 0 bases and 4 bases, there was a span of 10 bases. Germline CDR1 is SGHNT and CDR2 is YYREEE (reference sequence). The CDR3 sequence is 14 residues long. CDR3 in amino acids: CASSLVGAGTEAFF. The DNA of the CDR3 is TGTGCCAGCAGCTTGGTAGGGGCCGGCACTGAAGCTTTCTTT.

The CDR3 here is CASRSTGQGGYTF. The CDR3 DNA reads as TGTGCCAGCCGATCAACAGGGCAGGGTGGCTACACCTTC. V and J are TRBV19 and TRBJ1-2, with D perhaps matching TRBD1 (6 bases). There are 13 residues in the CDR3. Trimming pared 9 bases from V and 7 bases from J, leaving 18 bases between. The germline V gene has CDR1 LNHDA and CDR2 SQIVND (reference sequence).

This rearrangement joins TRBV6-5 to TRBJ1-2; TRBD1 agrees at 9 bases. After removal of 4 bases from V and 6 bases from J, the junction contained 3 bases not matched to a gene. Germline values: CDR1 MNHEY, CDR2 SVGAGI. This CDR3 spans 13 amino acids. CDR3 region: CASSSTGGDGYTF. CDR3 nucleotides: TGTGCCAGCAGTTCTACAGGGGGCGATGGCTACACCTTC.

The CDR3 DNA sequence: TGTGCCAGTAGGGAGACAGGGGGGACCGGGGAGCTGTTTTTT. Translated: CASRETGGTGELFF. This rearrangement joins TRBV19 to TRBJ2-2; 9 positions agree with TRBD1. Trimming took 6 bases from V and 5 from J; bases not matched to a gene: 4. The CDR3 spans 14 residues. Looked up from germline, CDR1 is LNHDA and CDR2 is SQIVND (reference sequence).

This clone came up a few times. Here the CDR3 reads CASSPTGSHGYTF. Here the CDR3 DNA reads TGTGCCAGCAGCCCCACAGGATCTCATGGCTACACCTTC. V is TRBV7-3 and J is TRBJ1-2, with D tentatively TRBD1 (5 bases). This CDR3 comprises 13 residues. Germline CDR1 is SGHTA and CDR2 is FQGTGA. With 5 bases removed from V and 6 bases from J, the gap between germline ends came to 13 bases. Drawing the rest from reference TRBV7-3 and TRBJ1-2, the complete variable domain is GAGVSQTPSNKVTEKGKYVELRCDPISGHTALYWYRQSLGQGPEFLIYFQGTGAADDSGLPNDRFFAVRPEGSVSTLKIQRTERGDSAVYLCASSPTGSHGYTFGSGTRLTVV.

The genes are TRBV5-1 and TRBJ2-6, with a possible D match to TRBD1 (6 bases). This CDR3 comprises 19 residues. Germline V gene data show CDR1 as SGHRS and CDR2 as YFSETQ. V gave up 1 base and J gave up 2 bases, with 19 bases separating them. As DNA, the CDR3 is TGCGCCAGCAGCTTGTCAGGGGTAATTTCAAGGGCTGGGGCCAACGTCCTGACTTTC. It codes for CASSLSGVISRAGANVLTF.

The V call is TRBV27, the J call TRBJ1-4, with D possibly being TRBD1 (6 bases). V gave up 5 bases and J gave up 0 bases, with 10 bases separating them. Germline V gene sequence: CDR1 MNHEY, CDR2 SMNVEV (reference sequence). This CDR3 is 15 amino acids long. The CDR3, as DNA: TGTGCCAGCAGTCTCAACAGGGCAACTAATGAAAAACTGTTTTTT. Protein: CASSLNRATNEKLFF.

The chain combines TRBV9 with TRBJ2-7, with 7 bases matching TRBD1. With 1 base clipped from V and 1 base from J, the junction kept 5 bases outside the gene matches. There are 15 residues in the CDR3. Germline V gives CDR1 SGDLS, CDR2 YYNGEE. The CDR3 sequence: CASSVRAGGSYEQYF. The CDR3 DNA sequence: TGTGCCAGCAGCGTAAGGGCAGGGGGATCCTACGAGCAGTACTTC.

This chain links TRBV18 with TRBJ2-5; possible D gene TRBD1, 7 bases. This CDR3 spans 15 amino acids. Per the germline V gene, CDR1 is KGHSH and CDR2 is LQKENI. The V and J ends lost 0 bases and 7 bases respectively, with 15 bases between them. DNA for the CDR3: TGTGCCAGCTCACCACCCCAGGGGGGAAGAGGGACCCAGTACTTC. Encoded protein: CASSPPQGGRGTQYF. Full variable domain (remainder filled in from reference TRBV18 and TRBJ2-5): NAGVMQNPRHLVRRRGQEARLRCSPMKGHSHVYWYRQLPEEGLKFMVYLQKENIIDESGMPKERFSAEFPKEGPSILRIQQVVRGDSAAYFCASSPPQGGRGTQYFGPGTRLLVL.

The chain joins TRBV6-5 to TRBJ1-2, with D hard to call. The CDR3 spans 14 residues. The germline V gene has CDR1 MNHEY and CDR2 SVGAGI. V lost 4 bases, J lost 0 bases, and 9 bases lay in between. This chain's CDR3 is CASSSTGTNYGYTF. The CDR3 DNA sequence: TGTGCCAGCAGTTCCACCGGGACTAACTATGGCTACACCTTC.

V gene TRBV7-9 combines with J gene TRBJ1-5; D not certain. The CDR3 has 13 amino acids. From germline, CDR1 is SEHNR and CDR2 FQNEAQ (reference sequence). Trimming shortened V by 8 bases and J by 4 bases, and 12 bases separated the two germline ends. The CDR3 sequence is CASSPGNNQPQHF. For the CDR3, the DNA is TGTGCCAGCTCTCCCGGGAATAATCAGCCCCAGCATTTT.

CDR3 loop: CASSRSSYEQYF. The CDR3, as DNA: TGTGCCAGCAGCCGCAGCTCCTACGAGCAGTACTTC. V usage is TRBV12-3 or TRBV12-4 and J usage is TRBJ2-7; no firm D call. This CDR3 has 12 amino acids. Trimming removed 6 bases at V and 0 bases at J, with 6 bases between.

J is TRBJ2-1 and V is TRBV24-1, with 9 bases that match TRBD2. The length of the CDR3 is 15 residues. The ends lost 4 bases at V and 2 bases at J; junction bases unmatched: 2. In germline, CDR1 is KGHDR, CDR2 SFDVKD. The CDR3 spells CATSEVAGAYNEQFF. CDR3 bases: TGTGCCACCAGTGAGGTAGCGGGAGCCTACAATGAGCAGTTCTTC.

The rearrangement links TRBV5-6 to TRBJ2-2; no clear D. The CDR3 has 14 amino acids. Germline V gene data show CDR1 as SGHDT and CDR2 as YYEEEE. Trimming removed 0 bases from V and 0 bases from J, with 3 bases in between. Written as DNA, the CDR3 is TGTGCCAGCAGCTTGGCGGCGAACACCGGGGAGCTGTTTTTT. Its protein is CASSLAANTGELFF.

The chain uses TRBV6-1 and TRBJ1-5; the D is unclear. Germline V CDR1 and CDR2: MNHNS, SASEGT. This CDR3 contains 16 residues. The V and J ends lost 0 bases and 5 bases respectively, with 14 bases between them. The CDR3 is CASSEASQANYQPQHF. CDR3 bases: TGTGCCAGCAGTGAAGCGAGCCAGGCGAACTATCAGCCCCAGCATTTT.

The J gene is TRBJ2-1, the V gene TRBV5-1, with 9 positions matching TRBD2. Germline lookup yields CDR1 SGHRS and CDR2 YFSETQ. V shed 0 bases and J 6 bases; nucleotides not matched to a gene: 19. The CDR3 consists of 20 residues. CDR3 sequence: CASSLDPKHLAGTWGNEQFF. In nucleotides, the CDR3 is TGCGCCAGCAGCTTGGATCCAAAACACCTAGCGGGAACTTGGGGCAATGAGCAGTTCTTC.

This clone showed up just once. For the CDR3, the DNA is TGTGCCAGCAGCTCACTAGCGGGGACTTACAATGAGCAGTTCTTC. Its translation: CASSSLAGTYNEQFF. J is TRBJ2-1 and V is TRBV5-4; TRBD2 matches 10 bases. CDR3 length equals 15 residues. The J segment lost 4 bases and the V segment lost 3 bases, leaving 4 bases of the junction unmatched. Germline-derived CDR1 and CDR2 are SGHNT and YYREEE (reference sequence).

The chain is built from TRBV1 and TRBJ2-2; the tabulated D call, TRBD2, remains unverified against the DNA. TRBV1 is annotated as a pseudogene. This CDR3 spans 18 amino acids. CDR3 in amino acids: CTSSQIPAGGRDTGELFF. CDR3 DNA: TGCACCAGCAGCCAAATCCCCGCGGGAGGGCGAGACACCGGGGAGCTGTTTTTT.

The chain has TRBV7-3 and TRBJ1-2; D not certain. There are 11 residues in the CDR3. Trimming cost V 4 bases and J 5 bases, with 5 bases left between them. Per the germline V gene, CDR1 is SGHTA and CDR2 is FQGTGA. The CDR3 DNA is TGTGCCAGCAGCTCAGCGTATGGCTACACCTTC. It translates to CASSSAYGYTF.

The chain carries TRBV28 and TRBJ1-2; 11 nucleotides agree with TRBD1. The J segment lost 2 bases and the V segment lost 6 bases, leaving 5 bases of the junction unmatched. The CDR3 consists of 15 residues. CDR1 is MDHEN, CDR2 SYDVKM, per germline. CDR3 loop: CASSPWTGGNYGYTF. The DNA of the CDR3 is TGTGCCAGCAGCCCTTGGACAGGGGGCAACTATGGCTACACCTTC.

The gene calls are TRBV11-3 and TRBJ2-7; 7 nucleotides align to TRBD2. This CDR3 has 13 amino acids. J was trimmed by 5 bases and V by 8 bases; bases with no gene match: 9. Per germline, CDR1 SGHNT and CDR2 YENEEA. CDR3: CASSGRERDEQYF. The CDR3 nucleotides read TGTGCCAGCTCCGGGCGGGAGCGTGACGAGCAGTACTTC.

The gene calls are TRBV5-1 and TRBJ1-5; 7 bases agree with TRBD1. The germline CDR1 and CDR2 sequences are SGHRS and YFSETQ. The CDR3 runs 13 residues. Losses at the gene ends were 5 bases for V and 5 bases for J; bases not matched to a gene: 4. CDR3 sequence: CASSSDRDQPQHF. The CDR3 DNA reads TGCGCCAGCAGTTCCGACAGGGATCAGCCCCAGCATTTT.